This TCR beta chain was obtained from a study of OX40 agonist ivuxolimab in advanced cancers. Background on the study: The dose-escalation group included hepatocellular carcinoma, melanoma, renal cell carcinoma and head and neck cancer.

The CDR3 covers 16 residues. CDR1 MGHRA and CDR2 YSYEKL come from the germline V gene. V gave up 3 bases and J gave up 3 bases; unmatched junction bases: 3. Using immunoSEQ multiplex PCR, the repertoire was profiled, and TCRdb retains in-frame clones only, with some absent. The sample lists 65,000 to 75,000 clones; 80% to 90% were seen once. Study-wide results and limits: Fewer expanded clones were found on average in CD4+ than in CD8+ T cells.

Concerning this clone itself: Its antigen remains unknown.

The TCR comes from an adult with an advanced solid tumor such as melanoma, head and neck, liver or kidney cancer. The chain is built from TRBV4-1 and TRBJ1-3; TRBD1 agrees at 12 bases. This specimen was CD4+ or CD8+ T cells sorted from blood, taken in a trial of the OX40 agonist ivuxolimab. The CDR3 nucleotides are TGCGCCAGCAGCCAGGGACAGGGGGCCGTTGGAAACACCATATATTTT. Its protein product is CASSQGQGAVGNTIYF.